The 31 T cell receptor beta chains below come from one sample, sequenced in a study of blood T cell repertoires in COVID-19. Some clones are missing from TCRdb's copy, which holds only in-frame ones; the method was immunoSEQ multiplex PCR. This sample carries fewer than 400,000 clones, about 86% of them seen once, and the ten largest clones take around 10%. Sequencing used PBMCs or T cells enriched from blood (not recorded which). These receptors were obtained from a woman aged 50 to 60 who had recovered from COVID-19.

The V gene is TRBV3-1 (or the pseudogene TRBV3-2), the J gene TRBJ2-6, with D uncertain. Germline lookup yields CDR1 LGHDT and CDR2 YNNKEL (reference sequence). The length of the CDR3 is 12 residues. Trimming took 10 bases from V and 1 from J, leaving 5 bases between them. Here the CDR3 reads CATQSGANVLTF. CDR3 nucleotides: TGTGCCACCCAGTCTGGGGCCAACGTCCTGACTTTC.

The V gene is TRBV27, the J gene TRBJ1-2, with 10 bases matching TRBD1. This CDR3 region has 17 residues. The germline CDR1 and CDR2 sequences are MNHEY and SMNVEV (reference sequence). V lost 6 bases and J lost 0; bases outside the gene matches: 10. The CDR3 loop reads CASSTKTGTGANYGYTF. The CDR3 DNA is TGTGCCAGCAGCACAAAGACCGGGACAGGGGCTAACTATGGCTACACCTTC.

This chain joins TRBV2 and TRBJ2-3; D is perhaps TRBD2 (7 bases). The CDR3 has 15 residues. CDR1 SNHLY and CDR2 FYNNEI come from the germline V gene. V lost 8 bases and J lost 0, with 15 bases in between. CDR3 in DNA: TGTGCCAGCGGATCCCGCGGGGGCAGCACAGATACGCAGTATTTT. This gives the protein CASGSRGGSTDTQYF.

This chain's CDR3 is CASSVVTAANYGYTF. DNA of the CDR3: TGTGCCAGCAGCGTAGTCACAGCCGCTAACTATGGCTACACCTTC. The chain carries TRBV9 and TRBJ1-2; D not certain. V was pared by 0 bases and J by 0 bases, with 9 bases between. The CDR3 length is 15 residues. In germline, CDR1 is SGDLS, CDR2 YYNGEE.

The rearrangement joins TRBV11-2 to TRBJ1-6; D remains unclear. Germline V CDR1 and CDR2: SGHAT, FQNNGV. This CDR3 region has 13 residues. V lost 5 bases and J lost 9, with 11 bases in between. The CDR3 DNA follows: TGTGCCAGCAGCCCGTTGAGCGGTTCACCCCTCCACTTT. It codes for CASSPLSGSPLHF. Complete variable domain (other parts from reference TRBV11-2 and TRBJ1-6): EAGVAQSPRYKIIEKRQSVAFWCNPISGHATLYWYQQILGQGPKLLIQFQNNGVVDDSQLPKDRFSAERLKGVDSTLKIQPAKLEDSAVYLCASSPLSGSPLHFGNGTRLTVT.

This chain uses TRBV5-1 with TRBJ1-2; a possible D gene is TRBD1 (5 bases). CDR3 length: 14 residues. CDR1 is SGHRS and CDR2 is YFSETQ in the germline V gene. V lost 2 bases and J lost 3, with 11 bases in between. CDR3 DNA: TGCGCCAGCAGCTTCACTCAGGGTGACTATGGCTACACCTTC. Its translation: CASSFTQGDYGYTF.

This clone was recorded once. The chain carries TRBV2 and TRBJ2-1; 9 positions agree with TRBD2. Germline-derived CDR1 and CDR2 are SNHLY and FYNNEI. There are 14 residues in the CDR3. With V trimmed by 8 bases and J by 8 bases, 10 bases remained unmatched. For the CDR3, the DNA is TGTGCCAGCGGGCAGGAGCGGGGGGCTTATGAGCAGTTCTTC. Translating it yields CASGQERGAYEQFF.

The chain employs TRBV2 and TRBJ2-3, with D possibly TRBD2 on 6 matching bases. The germline gives CDR1 SNHLY, CDR2 FYNNEI. The CDR3 spans 16 residues. The V and J ends lost 6 bases and 10 bases respectively, with 26 bases between them. The CDR3 DNA reads as TGTGCCAGCAGCCTGCCCAGTAGCGGAGCTCCGGAAGCGCAGTATTTT. Protein: CASSLPSSGAPEAQYF.

V usage is TRBV5-1 and J usage is TRBJ2-3; 8 nucleotides agree with TRBD1. The CDR3 has 15 residues. The junction had 3 bases not matched to a gene; V was cut back by 0 bases and J by 3 bases. CDR1 SGHRS and CDR2 YFSETQ come from the germline V gene. CDR3 in amino acids: CASSLGDRQTDTQYF. CDR3 sequence (DNA): TGCGCCAGCAGCTTGGGGGACAGGCAAACAGATACGCAGTATTTT.

DNA for the CDR3: TGTGCCAGCAGTCCCGAGGCCGGACAGGGAAGCTCCTACGAGCAGTACTTC. It specifies CASSPEAGQGSSYEQYF. J is TRBJ2-7 and V is TRBV28, with 8 bases that match TRBD1. Trimming at V came to 5 bases and at J to 0 bases, leaving 12 bases not matched to a gene. Per germline, CDR1 MDHEN and CDR2 SYDVKM. The CDR3 has 17 residues.

This clone has just one count. The chain combines TRBV28 with TRBJ1-4; 9 bases align to TRBD1. The germline gives CDR1 MDHEN, CDR2 SYDVKM. This CDR3 spans 17 amino acids. Unmatched junction bases numbered 7, after V lost 5 bases and J lost 0 bases. The CDR3 is CASSNRGRVPTNEKLFF. The CDR3 DNA sequence: TGTGCCAGCAGTAACAGGGGGCGCGTCCCAACTAATGAAAAACTGTTTTTT.

The chain employs TRBV2 and TRBJ1-4; D is ambiguous. CDR3 size: 12 residues. V shed 3 bases and J shed 8 bases, with 7 bases lying between them. Looked up from germline, CDR1 is SNHLY and CDR2 is FYNNEI. CDR3: CASSDPSEKLFF. In DNA form, the CDR3 reads TGTGCCAGCAGTGATCCCTCCGAAAAACTGTTTTTT.

The gene calls are TRBV7-8 and TRBJ1-1, with D maybe TRBD1 (5 bases). Trimming shortened V by 5 bases and J by 6 bases, and 19 bases separated the two germline ends. The CDR3 loop spans 15 amino acids. Germline CDR1 SGHVS, CDR2 FQNEAQ. The CDR3 here is CASSPGGVTLAEAFF. As DNA, the CDR3 is TGTGCCAGCAGCCCGGGGGGGGTTACCTTGGCTGAAGCTTTCTTT.

A remark on this clone: The junction shows a germline mismatch at one end, possibly a read error. This chain uses TRBV7-7 with TRBJ2-1; TRBD2 matches at 10 bases. Germline CDR1 is SSHAT and CDR2 is FNYEAQ (reference sequence). This CDR3 is 15 amino acids long. The CDR3 reads CASSQSGGAYNEQFF. DNA of the CDR3: TGTGCTAGCAGTCAGAGCGGGGGGGCCTACAATGAGCAGTTCTTC.

The chain joins TRBV28 to TRBJ1-5; unclear D gene. Looked up from germline, CDR1 is MDHEN and CDR2 is SYDVKM. Trimming shortened V by 7 bases and J by 3 bases, and 10 bases separated the two germline ends. This CDR3 is 13 amino acids long. CDR3 protein: CASTPRVNQPQHF. Written as DNA, the CDR3 is TGTGCCAGCACCCCCCGGGTCAATCAGCCCCAGCATTTT. Supplemented by reference TRBV28 and TRBJ1-5, the full variable domain reads DVKVTQSSRYLVKRTGEKVFLECVQDMDHENMFWYRQDPGLGLRLIYFSYDVKMKEKGDIPEGYSVSREKKERFSLILESASTNQTSMYLCASTPRVNQPQHFGDGTRLSIL.

This rearrangement joins TRBV7-8 to TRBJ2-5; TRBD2 is a possible D gene (5 bases). The CDR3 sequence is 14 residues long. Germline V gene lookup returns CDR1 SGHVS and CDR2 FQNEAQ. V gave up 5 bases and J gave up 5 bases, with 15 bases separating them. The CDR3 reads CASSPRGNRETQYF. CDR3 nucleotides: TGTGCCAGCAGCCCTCGGGGTAATCGGGAGACCCAGTACTTC. Complete variable domain (other parts from reference TRBV7-8 and TRBJ2-5): GAGVSQSPRYKVAKRGQDVALRCDPISGHVSLFWYQQALGQGPEFLTYFQNEAQLDKSGLPSDRFFAERPEGSVSTLKIQRTQQEDSAVYLCASSPRGNRETQYFGPGTRLLVL.

The genes are TRBV11-2 and TRBJ2-7, with D perhaps TRBD1 (6 bases). Trimming shortened V by 6 bases and J by 6 bases, and 21 bases separated the two germline ends. CDR3 length equals 15 residues. Germline CDR1 SGHAT, CDR2 FQNNGV. The DNA of the CDR3 is TGTGCCAGCAGAACTAACGAATATACAGGGAGCGAGCAGTACTTC. Amino acids: CASRTNEYTGSEQYF.

The chain recombines TRBV2 with TRBJ2-5; D call uncertain. Trimming took off 6 bases at V and 2 bases at J, with 7 bases between the two ends. Germline values: CDR1 SNHLY, CDR2 FYNNEI. There are 12 residues in the CDR3. The CDR3 DNA reads TGTGCCAGCAGGGCCGGGCAAGAGACCCAGTACTTC. It encodes CASRAGQETQYF.

The table lists this clone with a count of one. This chain uses TRBV7-9 with TRBJ2-3; 11 bases map to TRBD2. The J segment lost 4 bases and the V segment lost 3 bases, leaving 3 bases of the junction unmatched. The CDR3 consists of 15 residues. The germline gives CDR1 SEHNR, CDR2 FQNEAQ (reference sequence). For the CDR3, the DNA is TGTGCCAGCAGCTTCCCTAGCGGGGGGTCAGATACGCAGTATTTT. Amino acids: CASSFPSGGSDTQYF.

V and J are TRBV5-1 and TRBJ2-3, with TRBD1 as a possible D gene (7 bases). This CDR3 is 14 amino acids long. From germline, CDR1 is SGHRS and CDR2 YFSETQ. Trimming removed 4 bases at V and 4 bases at J, with 13 bases between. CDR3: CASSPQGGADTQYF. CDR3 nucleotide sequence: TGCGCCAGCAGCCCCCAGGGGGGCGCAGATACGCAGTATTTT. Using reference TRBV5-1 and TRBJ2-3 for the parts outside the CDR3, the full variable domain is KAGVTQTPRYLIKTRGQQVTLSCSPISGHRSVSWYQQTPGQGLQFLFEYFSETQRNKGNFPGRFSGRQFSNSRSEMNVSTLELGDSALYLCASSPQGGADTQYFGPGTRLTVL.

The chain combines TRBV27 with TRBJ1-2; the D gene is possibly TRBD1 (5 bases). The CDR3 spans 14 residues. The V gene lost 5 bases and the J gene lost 4 bases, with 14 bases spanning the gap. Germline V gene lookup returns CDR1 MNHEY and CDR2 SMNVEV (reference sequence). This chain's CDR3 is CASSPAWQGYGYTF. The CDR3, as DNA: TGTGCCAGCAGTCCGGCGTGGCAGGGCTATGGCTACACCTTC.

The rearrangement joins TRBV28 to TRBJ2-1; 13 bases map to TRBD2. This CDR3 has 17 residues. Germline-derived CDR1 and CDR2 are MDHEN and SYDVKM. V lost 8 bases and J lost 0; bases outside the gene matches: 7. CDR3 coding DNA: TGTGCCAGCCTCGGGACTAGCGGGACACCCTCCTACAATGAGCAGTTCTTC. Protein product: CASLGTSGTPSYNEQFF.

V gene TRBV4-3 combines with J gene TRBJ1-3; D gene unclear. The germline V and J ends were trimmed by 4 bases and 0 bases, with 7 bases remaining between them. Germline V gene data show CDR1 as LGHNA and CDR2 as YSLEER. CDR3 size: 14 residues. DNA for the CDR3: TGCGCCAGCAGCCCAACGGGCTCTGGAAACACCATATATTTT. It is translated as CASSPTGSGNTIYF.

The gene calls are TRBV3-1 (or the pseudogene TRBV3-2) and TRBJ2-2, with D possibly being TRBD1 (5 bases). Germline CDR1 reads LGHDT; CDR2 reads YNNKEL (reference sequence). The V end was cut by 3 bases, the J end by 5 bases, with 13 bases between. This CDR3 has 15 amino acids. CDR3 loop: CASSQSRARTGELFF. As DNA, the CDR3 is TGTGCCAGCAGCCAGTCCAGGGCCAGAACCGGGGAGCTGTTTTTT.

The V and J genes are TRBV2 and TRBJ1-6; TRBD1 aligns across 8 bases. Germline V gene lookup returns CDR1 SNHLY and CDR2 FYNNEI. This CDR3 is built from 14 residues. The V segment lost 6 bases and the J segment 6 bases; nucleotides outside the gene matches: 4. The CDR3 loop is CASSDRGLNSPLHF. The DNA for the CDR3 is TGTGCCAGCAGCGACAGGGGACTTAATTCACCCCTCCACTTT.

The chain links TRBV24-1 to TRBJ2-1, with a tentative D call TRBD2 (5 bases). CDR1 and CDR2 from the germline V gene are KGHDR and SFDVKD. The CDR3 loop spans 17 amino acids. V lost 4 bases and J lost 3, with 18 bases in between. The DNA of the CDR3 is TGTGCCACCAGTGACCCTGCTGCGTCCGGGAACTACAATGAGCAGTTCTTC. This codes for CATSDPAASGNYNEQFF.

The rearrangement joins TRBV5-1 to TRBJ2-5; the match to TRBD2 covers 13 bases. The CDR3 is 16 residues long. CDR1 SGHRS and CDR2 YFSETQ come from the germline V gene. V lost 3 bases and J lost 0; bases outside the gene matches: 2. The CDR3 reads CASSSGLAGDQETQYF. CDR3 nucleotide sequence: TGCGCCAGCAGCTCCGGACTAGCGGGGGACCAAGAGACCCAGTACTTC.

The chain's CDR3 is CASSISRWDTNYGYTF. The CDR3, as DNA: TGTGCCAGTAGTATATCCCGTTGGGACACCAACTATGGCTACACCTTC. The rearrangement uses TRBV19 and TRBJ1-2; possible D gene TRBD1, 6 bases. Germline V gene sequence: CDR1 LNHDA, CDR2 SQIVND (reference sequence). Trimming removed 2 bases at V and 2 bases at J, with 15 bases between. CDR3 length: 16 amino acids. The full variable domain, its missing parts supplied by reference TRBV19 and TRBJ1-2, is DGGITQSPKYLFRKEGQNVTLSCEQNLNHDAMYWYRQDPGQGLRLIYYSQIVNDFQKGDIAEGYSVSREKKESFPLTVTSAQKNPTAFYLCASSISRWDTNYGYTFGSGTRLTVV.

This chain joins TRBV6-2 or TRBV6-3 and TRBJ2-1, with 11 bases identical to TRBD1. Losses at the gene ends were 5 bases for V and 8 bases for J; bases not matched to a gene: 5. The CDR3 spans 14 residues. Germline lookup yields CDR1 MNHEY and CDR2 SVGEGT. This CDR3 reads CASSEGQGVDEQFF. The DNA of the CDR3 is TGTGCCAGCAGTGAGGGACAGGGGGTCGATGAGCAGTTCTTC.

In its sample, this clone was seen a few times. The chain links TRBV12-3 or TRBV12-4 to TRBJ1-3; no firm D call. CDR3 size: 13 residues. V was cut by 3 bases and J by 0 bases, with 3 bases left in between. The CDR3 loop reads CASSFGSGNTIYF. As DNA, the CDR3 is TGTGCCAGCAGTTTCGGCTCTGGAAACACCATATATTTT.

The V call is TRBV5-1, the J call TRBJ2-2; 7 positions agree with TRBD1. The CDR3 loop spans 14 amino acids. The V and J ends lost 6 bases and 7 bases, in that order; junction bases with no gene match: 9. Germline V gives CDR1 SGHRS, CDR2 YFSETQ. CDR3 DNA sequence: TGCGCCAGCACCGACAGGGAAGGAGGCGGGGAGCTGTTTTTT. Protein sequence: CASTDREGGGELFF.